This T cell receptor (beta chain) was found in a study of T cells in women clearing cervical HPV infection. Study-level background: Case blood was drawn a median about 150 days after lesion detection.

About this clone: With the read ending 3 residues before the CDR3 end, the germline J gene is used to fill in that end.

Average input was around 1,200 ng genomic DNA for immunoSEQ TCR beta CDR3 amplification. Clones were sequenced by immunoSEQ multiplex PCR, and TCRdb holds only the in-frame ones, with some missing. The sample table sets out 42,000 or so clones. Germline V CDR1 and CDR2: SGHRS, YFSETQ. V shed 4 bases and J 3 bases; nucleotides not matched to a gene: 7. The CDR3 spans 16 residues. The specimen was blood buffy coat. This chain connects TRBV5-1 to TRBJ1-4; 9 nucleotides line up with TRBD1. The origin of this receptor is a woman between 18 and 70 years old with a cervical HPV16 infection that either progressed to CIN3+ or cleared (not recorded which). The CDR3 sequence is CASSPGQGVSNEKLFF. Partial CDR3 DNA: TGCGCCAGCAGCCCGGGACAGGGTGTGTCTAATGAAAAA.